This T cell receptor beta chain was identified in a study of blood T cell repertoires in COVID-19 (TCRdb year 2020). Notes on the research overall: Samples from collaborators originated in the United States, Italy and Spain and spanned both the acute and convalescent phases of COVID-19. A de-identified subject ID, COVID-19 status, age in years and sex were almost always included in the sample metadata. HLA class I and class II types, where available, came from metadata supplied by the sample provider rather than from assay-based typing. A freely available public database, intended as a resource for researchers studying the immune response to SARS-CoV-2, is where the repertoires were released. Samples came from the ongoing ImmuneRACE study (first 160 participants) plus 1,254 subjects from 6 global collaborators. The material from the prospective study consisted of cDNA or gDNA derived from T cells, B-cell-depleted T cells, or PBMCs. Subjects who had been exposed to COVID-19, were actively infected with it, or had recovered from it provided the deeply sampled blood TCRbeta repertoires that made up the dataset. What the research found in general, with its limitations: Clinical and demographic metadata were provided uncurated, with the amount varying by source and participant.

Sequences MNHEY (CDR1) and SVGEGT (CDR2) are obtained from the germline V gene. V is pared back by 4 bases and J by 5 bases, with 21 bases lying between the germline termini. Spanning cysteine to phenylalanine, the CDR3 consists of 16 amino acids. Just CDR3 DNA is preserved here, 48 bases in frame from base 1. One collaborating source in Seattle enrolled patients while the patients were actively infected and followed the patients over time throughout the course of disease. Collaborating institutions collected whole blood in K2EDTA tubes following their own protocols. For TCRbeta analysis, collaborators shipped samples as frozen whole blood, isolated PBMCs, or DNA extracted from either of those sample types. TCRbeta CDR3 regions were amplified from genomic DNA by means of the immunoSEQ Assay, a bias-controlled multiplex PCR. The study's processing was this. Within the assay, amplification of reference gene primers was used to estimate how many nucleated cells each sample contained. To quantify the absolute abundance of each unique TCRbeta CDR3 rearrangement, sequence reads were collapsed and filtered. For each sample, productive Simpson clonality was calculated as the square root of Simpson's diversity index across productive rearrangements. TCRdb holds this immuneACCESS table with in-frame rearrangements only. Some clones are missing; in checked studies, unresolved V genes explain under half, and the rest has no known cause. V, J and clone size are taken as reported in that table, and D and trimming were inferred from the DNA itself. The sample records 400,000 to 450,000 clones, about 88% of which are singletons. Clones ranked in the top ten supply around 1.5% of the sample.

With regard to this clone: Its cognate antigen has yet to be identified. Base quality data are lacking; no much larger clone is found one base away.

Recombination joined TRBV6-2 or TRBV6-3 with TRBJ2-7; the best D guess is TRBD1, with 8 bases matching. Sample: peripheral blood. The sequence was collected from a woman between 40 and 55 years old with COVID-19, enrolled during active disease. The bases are TGTGCCAGCAGTTCGGGAATAGGACAGGGAGGGAACGAGCAGTACTTC. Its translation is CASSSGIGQGGNEQYF.